This entry lists 5 T cell receptor beta chains sequenced from one sample in a study of shared clonotypes between healthy human individuals. TCRdb keeps only in-frame clones here, not all; method: immunoSEQ multiplex PCR. Of about 690,000 clones detected, 90% appear once; the ten largest clones hold about a third. Sequenced input: memory CD8+ T cells from PBMCs. The subset is: CD45RO+ cells pooled with CCR7-negative TemRA cells. Source of these receptors: a man between 18 and 29 years old in good health. Some clones in this sample may be carry-over from other donors' samples.

The chain employs TRBV7-8 and TRBJ2-7; tentative D call: TRBD2 (7 bases). V lost 1 base to trimming and J lost 3 bases, with 13 bases between them. Germline-derived CDR1 and CDR2 are SGHVS and FQNEAQ. CDR3 length: 15 residues. The CDR3 DNA is TGTGCCAGCAGCTTAGTCGGGGGGCTTCACTACGAGCAGTACTTC. It specifies CASSLVGGLHYEQYF.

The chain combines TRBV9 with TRBJ2-1; TRBD2 agrees at 7 bases. Germline V gene lookup returns CDR1 SGDLS and CDR2 YYNGEE. V lost 4 bases to trimming and J lost 0 bases; unmatched junction nucleotides: 19. This CDR3 is built from 20 residues. CDR3 loop: CASSTRTPLSSGVSYNEQFF. Here the CDR3 DNA reads TGTGCCAGCAGCACGAGAACCCCCCTCTCTAGCGGAGTCTCCTACAATGAGCAGTTCTTC.

This clone was seen more than once but under ten times. The chain uses TRBV6-4 and TRBJ1-4; D is unresolved. Per the germline V gene, CDR1 is MRHNA and CDR2 is SNTAGT. The CDR3 extends over 15 amino acids. Trimming took 6 bases from V and 7 from J, leaving 18 bases between them. As DNA, the CDR3 is TGTGCCAGCAGGAAAGAGGGAAGGACCAGTGAAAAACTGTTTTTT. Translation gives CASRKEGRTSEKLFF.

The rearrangement uses TRBV4-1 and TRBJ2-2, with D possibly called TRBD1 or TRBD2 (5 bases each). This CDR3 is 17 amino acids long. Looked up from germline, CDR1 is MGHRA and CDR2 is YSYEKL. The V end was cut by 3 bases, the J end by 1 base, with 15 bases between. The CDR3 loop is CASSQDWGRMNTGELFF. CDR3 in DNA: TGCGCCAGCAGCCAGGATTGGGGACGAATGAACACCGGGGAGCTGTTTTTT.

The chain couples TRBV27 to TRBJ2-3, with D tentatively TRBD1 (6 bases). The V gene's germline CDR1 is MNHEY and CDR2 SMNVEV (reference sequence). CDR3 length equals 16 residues. Trimming shortened V by 4 bases and J by 3 bases, and 17 bases separated the two germline ends. CDR3 sequence reads: CASSWGHLRATDTQYF. The CDR3 coding sequence is TGTGCCAGCAGTTGGGGACATCTTCGGGCTACAGATACGCAGTATTTT.